This TCR beta chain was captured by sequencing in a study of T cells in localized non-small cell lung cancer. Regarding the study as a whole: Sequencing, confined to only one tumor region, leaves heterogeneity possible. The study detected a median around 57 of the top 100 tumor clones in adjacent lung. Adjacent uninvolved lung tissue had the highest T cell clonality, exceeding tumor. Longer overall survival was associated with a higher density of T cells in the blood.

The germline V and J ends were trimmed by 6 bases and 10 bases, with 10 bases remaining between them. Germline loops: CDR1 MGHRA, CDR2 YSYEKL. The CDR3 is 11 residues long. This clone was seen only once. Its antigen remains unknown. TCRdb's copy holds only in-frame clones and misses some; the assay was immunoSEQ multiplex PCR. The table records tens of thousands of clones, around three quarters of them present only once. The chain is built from TRBV4-1 and TRBJ2-1; D not resolved. The sample was PBMCs, taken before any cancer treatment. This receptor was obtained from a woman aged 35 to 69 with stage II lung adenocarcinoma. The CDR3 loop is CASRGSREQFF. CDR3 DNA sequence: TGCGCCAGCAGAGGCTCTCGGGAGCAGTTCTTC.